The next 22 T cell receptor beta chains were all read from a single sample in a study of blood T cell repertoires in COVID-19. Only in-frame clones appear in the TCRdb table, and some are missing; sequencing was by immunoSEQ multiplex PCR. The table shows a few hundred thousand clones, with about 90% occurring only once. The sequenced sample was PBMCs or T cells enriched from blood (not recorded which). The receptor set was obtained from a middle-aged man in a cohort exposed to, infected with or recovered from COVID-19 (not recorded which).

This sequence joins TRBV7-8 and TRBJ2-7; D possibly corresponds to TRBD1 (6 bases). CDR3 length: 13 amino acids. Per germline, CDR1 SGHVS and CDR2 FQNEAQ. V was shortened by 4 bases and J by 3 bases, with 10 bases between the two germline ends. DNA of the CDR3: TGTGCCAGCAGCTGGGCGGACAGCTACGAGCAGTACTTC. This sequence encodes CASSWADSYEQYF.

The CDR3 is CASSSGTYNNEQFF. For the CDR3, the DNA is TGTGCCAGCAGTAGCGGGACTTACAACAATGAGCAGTTCTTC. The chain combines TRBV7-3 with TRBJ2-1, with 8 nucleotides matching TRBD2. Germline CDR1 is SGHTA and CDR2 is FQGTGA. CDR3 length equals 14 residues. Trimming removed 6 bases from V and 5 bases from J; junction bases left unmatched: 6.

V gene TRBV25-1 combines with J gene TRBJ2-7, with D perhaps TRBD2 (6 bases). V dropped 6 bases and J dropped 2 bases, with 17 bases sitting between them. The CDR3 is 15 amino acids. The germline V gene has CDR1 MGHDK and CDR2 SYGVNS. Here the CDR3 reads CASSPGDRETYEQYF. In DNA, the CDR3 is TGTGCCAGCAGCCCGGGGGACCGCGAGACCTACGAGCAGTACTTC.

The rearrangement links TRBV7-9 to TRBJ1-3, with 7 bases matching TRBD1. Trimming removed 5 bases from V and 6 bases from J; junction bases left unmatched: 4. The CDR3 sequence is 13 residues long. The germline V gene has CDR1 SEHNR and CDR2 FQNEAQ (reference sequence). CDR3 nucleotides: TGTGCCAGCAGCCCCCAGGGGGTAAACACCATATATTTT. It translates to CASSPQGVNTIYF.

V is TRBV27 and J is TRBJ2-7; 12 bases match TRBD2. Germline V gene lookup returns CDR1 MNHEY and CDR2 SMNVEV (reference sequence). The trim removed 6 bases at V and 2 bases at J, leaving 8 bases unmatched. The CDR3 is made up of 16 amino acids. CDR3: CASRPEGLAGTYEQYF. CDR3 nucleotide sequence: TGTGCCAGCAGACCCGAAGGACTAGCGGGGACCTACGAGCAGTACTTC.

J is TRBJ1-5 and V is TRBV6-5; tentative D call: TRBD1 (5 bases). With 0 bases removed from V and 6 bases from J, the gap between germline ends came to 12 bases. CDR3 length equals 15 residues. The V gene's germline CDR1 is MNHEY and CDR2 SVGAGI. Here the CDR3 DNA reads TGTGCCAGCAGTTACTCTGCAGGGAAGGGTCAGCCCCAGCATTTT. Protein: CASSYSAGKGQPQHF.

The rearrangement uses TRBV18 and TRBJ1-1; 8 bases agree with TRBD1. The germline V gene encodes CDR1 KGHSH and CDR2 LQKENI. This CDR3 spans 14 amino acids. J lost 7 bases, V lost 0 bases, and 4 bases had no gene match. CDR3 in amino acids: CASSPPADRGEAFF. The CDR3 DNA sequence: TGTGCCAGCTCACCACCGGCAGACAGGGGTGAAGCTTTCTTT.

This chain uses TRBV6-2 or TRBV6-3 with TRBJ2-7, with D hard to call. CDR1 and CDR2 from the germline V gene are MNHEY and SVGEGT. Trimming pared 2 bases from V and 6 bases from J, leaving 8 bases between. The CDR3 covers 12 residues. The CDR3 sequence: CASSYGRSEQYF. In DNA form, the CDR3 reads TGTGCCAGCAGTTACGGGCGTTCCGAGCAGTACTTC.

The rearrangement links TRBV6-4 to TRBJ2-7; a possible D gene is TRBD2 (6 bases). This CDR3 comprises 13 residues. The germline CDR1 and CDR2 sequences are MRHNA and SNTAGT. Trimming left V 7 bases short and J 5 bases short, with 15 bases between. CDR3 in amino acids: CASKPGVGDEQYF. In DNA, the CDR3 is TGTGCCAGCAAGCCGGGAGTTGGCGACGAGCAGTACTTC.

The chain carries TRBV6-4 and TRBJ2-1; TRBD2 matches at 7 bases. From germline, CDR1 is MRHNA and CDR2 SNTAGT. The CDR3 runs to 15 residues. V was clipped by 4 bases and J by 4 bases; unmatched bases: 7. CDR3 nucleotides: TGTGCCAGCAGTGCTGAGGGAGGGATATACAATGAGCAGTTCTTC. This sequence encodes CASSAEGGIYNEQFF.

In the case of this clone: Other DNA sequences in this specimen translate into the identical CDR3. The chain uses TRBV13 and TRBJ2-3, with D perhaps matching TRBD2 (5 bases). Trimming took 5 bases from V and 1 from J, leaving 10 bases between them. This CDR3 is built from 14 residues. CDR1 is PRHDT and CDR2 is FYEKMQ in the germline V gene (reference sequence). Here the CDR3 reads CASSRLAGTDTQYF. As DNA, the CDR3 is TGTGCCAGCAGCAGGCTAGCTGGCACAGATACGCAGTATTTT.

This chain connects TRBV5-5 to TRBJ1-6, with a weak D call TRBD1 (6 bases). Trimming took 0 bases from V and 12 from J, leaving 13 bases between them. The CDR3 has 14 amino acids. Per germline, CDR1 SGHKS and CDR2 YYEKEE (reference sequence). CDR3 loop: CASSLGDRRQPLHF. In nucleotides, the CDR3 is TGTGCCAGCAGCTTGGGAGACAGGCGGCAACCCCTCCACTTT.

J is TRBJ2-1 and V is TRBV4-2, with 9 bases identical to TRBD2. V shed 1 base, J shed 6 bases, and the junction held 4 bases outside the gene matches. The CDR3 loop spans 15 amino acids. Germline V gene sequence: CDR1 LGHNA, CDR2 YNFKEQ. In DNA form, the CDR3 reads TGTGCCAGCAGCCAAGCGGCGGGAGGGGGCAATGAGCAGTTCTTC. Its translation is CASSQAAGGGNEQFF.

In the case of this clone: An end of the junction differs from the germline gene, which may be a read error. This chain links TRBV10-3 with TRBJ1-2, with TRBD1 matching 10 bases. Germline CDR1 reads ENHRY; CDR2 reads SYGVKD. The CDR3 has 13 residues. The CDR3 here is CAINPPGQGNAPF. CDR3 bases: TGTGCCATCAACCCCCCGGGACAGGGGAATGCCCCCTTC.

J is TRBJ1-5 and V is TRBV6-5; D is ambiguous. From germline, CDR1 is MNHEY and CDR2 SVGAGI. The V gene lost 8 bases and the J gene lost 2 bases, with 13 bases spanning the gap. The CDR3 consists of 14 residues. The CDR3 sequence: CASHYTEGNQPQHF. The CDR3 coding sequence is TGTGCCAGCCATTACACGGAGGGCAATCAGCCCCAGCATTTT.

The chain combines TRBV5-1 with TRBJ2-1; D might be TRBD2 (6 bases). V lost 4 bases and J 1 base, leaving 15 bases between the germline ends. The CDR3 is 16 amino acids. Germline V gives CDR1 SGHRS, CDR2 YFSETQ. CDR3 residues: CASSPRASESYNEQFF. The CDR3, as DNA: TGCGCCAGCAGCCCCAGGGCTAGCGAGTCCTACAATGAGCAGTTCTTC.

This chain links TRBV11-2 with TRBJ2-1; 11 nucleotides match TRBD2. Germline V lookup: CDR1 SGHAT, CDR2 FQNNGV. The J segment lost 2 bases and the V segment lost 5 bases, leaving 5 bases of the junction unmatched. This CDR3 has 16 residues. The DNA of the CDR3 is TGTGCCAGCAGCGCACTAGCGGGAGCTCCCTACAATGAGCAGTTCTTC. It is translated as CASSALAGAPYNEQFF.

The chain employs TRBV5-4 and TRBJ2-3, with 9 nucleotides matching TRBD2. The V segment lost 0 bases and the J segment 5 bases; nucleotides outside the gene matches: 4. CDR1 and CDR2 (germline): SGHNT, YYREEE (reference sequence). The CDR3 covers 15 residues. The CDR3 loop is CASSLALAGRDTQYF. CDR3 in DNA: TGTGCCAGCAGCTTGGCTCTAGCGGGACGAGATACGCAGTATTTT.

V is TRBV6-1 and J is TRBJ2-3, with D possibly being TRBD1 (6 bases). V was clipped by 3 bases and J by 2 bases, with 9 bases between them. Germline V gene lookup returns CDR1 MNHNS and CDR2 SASEGT. The CDR3 length is 14 residues. The CDR3, as DNA: TGTGCCAGCAGTGATCGACAGGCCACAGATACGCAGTATTTT. It encodes CASSDRQATDTQYF.

This chain uses TRBV27 with TRBJ1-2; TRBD1 might be the D (5 bases). Between the trimmed V and J ends, which lost 10 bases and 7 bases, there was a span of 16 bases. The CDR3 runs to 12 residues. Germline CDR1 MNHEY, CDR2 SMNVEV (reference sequence). The CDR3 DNA follows: TGTGCCACTTGGACACATGGAAGTGGCTACACCTTC. It translates to CATWTHGSGYTF.

The chain has TRBV25-1 and TRBJ2-3; possible D gene TRBD1, 5 bases. Between the trimmed V and J ends, which lost 1 base and 5 bases, there was a span of 19 bases. Germline V gives CDR1 MGHDK, CDR2 SYGVNS. CDR3 length equals 17 residues. DNA for the CDR3: TGTGCCAGCAGTGAATCGGAAGGGGTTTTGGGGTTAGATACGCAGTATTTT. This translates into CASSESEGVLGLDTQYF.

The V gene is TRBV27, the J gene TRBJ2-3; 9 bases are shared with TRBD1. The CDR3 contains 13 residues. V gave up 5 bases and J gave up 8 bases; unmatched junction bases: 5. Per the germline V gene, CDR1 is MNHEY and CDR2 is SMNVEV (reference sequence). The CDR3 loop is CASSVDRGGTQYF. Written as DNA, the CDR3 is TGTGCCAGCAGTGTGGACAGGGGAGGTACGCAGTATTTT.